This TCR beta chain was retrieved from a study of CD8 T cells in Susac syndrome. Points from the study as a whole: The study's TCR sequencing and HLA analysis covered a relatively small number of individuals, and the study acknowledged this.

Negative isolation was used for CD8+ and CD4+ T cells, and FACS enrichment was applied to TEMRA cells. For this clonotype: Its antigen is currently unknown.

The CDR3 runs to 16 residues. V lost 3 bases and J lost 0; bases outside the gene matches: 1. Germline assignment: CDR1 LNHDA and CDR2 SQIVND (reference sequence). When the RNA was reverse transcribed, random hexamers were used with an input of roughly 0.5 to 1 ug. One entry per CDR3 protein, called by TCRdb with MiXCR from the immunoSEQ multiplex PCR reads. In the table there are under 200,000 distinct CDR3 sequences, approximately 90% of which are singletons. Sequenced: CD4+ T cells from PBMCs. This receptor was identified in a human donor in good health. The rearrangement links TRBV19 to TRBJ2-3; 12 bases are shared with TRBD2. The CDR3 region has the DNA TGTGCCAGTAGTATCGGACTAGCGGGGAGCACAGATACGCAGTATTTT. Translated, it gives CASSIGLAGSTDTQYF.